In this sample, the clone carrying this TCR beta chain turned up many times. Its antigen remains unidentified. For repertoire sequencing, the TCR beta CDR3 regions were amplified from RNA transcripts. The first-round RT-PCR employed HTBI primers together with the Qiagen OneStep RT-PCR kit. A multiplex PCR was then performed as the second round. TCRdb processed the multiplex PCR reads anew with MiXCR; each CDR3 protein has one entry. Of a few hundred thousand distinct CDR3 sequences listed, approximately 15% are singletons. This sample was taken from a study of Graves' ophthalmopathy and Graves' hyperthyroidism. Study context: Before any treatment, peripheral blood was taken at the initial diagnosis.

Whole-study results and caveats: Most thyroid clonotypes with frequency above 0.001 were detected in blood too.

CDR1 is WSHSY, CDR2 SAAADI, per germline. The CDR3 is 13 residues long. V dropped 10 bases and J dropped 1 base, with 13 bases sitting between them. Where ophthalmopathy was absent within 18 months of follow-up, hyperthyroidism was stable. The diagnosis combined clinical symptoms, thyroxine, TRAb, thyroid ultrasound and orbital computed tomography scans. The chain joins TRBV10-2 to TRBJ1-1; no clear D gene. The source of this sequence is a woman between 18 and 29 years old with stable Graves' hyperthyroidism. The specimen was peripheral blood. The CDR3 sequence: CAILLGGNTEAFF. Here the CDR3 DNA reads TGCGCCATTCTGCTGGGAGGGAACACTGAAGCTTTCTTT.